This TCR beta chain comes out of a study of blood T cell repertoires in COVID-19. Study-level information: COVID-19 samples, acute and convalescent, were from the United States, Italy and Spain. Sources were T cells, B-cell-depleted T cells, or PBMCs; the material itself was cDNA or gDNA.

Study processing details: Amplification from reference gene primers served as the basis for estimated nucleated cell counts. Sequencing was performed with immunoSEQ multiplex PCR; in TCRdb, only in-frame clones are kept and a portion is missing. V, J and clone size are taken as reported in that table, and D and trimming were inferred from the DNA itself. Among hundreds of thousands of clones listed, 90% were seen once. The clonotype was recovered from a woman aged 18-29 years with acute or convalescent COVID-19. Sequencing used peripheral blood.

CDR3: CASSPFSRGFGNTIYF. For the CDR3, the DNA is TGTGCCAGCAGTCCATTCAGCAGGGGCTTTGGAAACACCATATATTTT. The chain uses TRBV27 and TRBJ1-3; a weak D match, TRBD1 (6 bases). The length of the CDR3 is 16 residues. Trimming stripped 5 bases from V and 3 bases from J, with 17 bases between. Germline CDR1 is MNHEY and CDR2 is SMNVEV (reference sequence).